The 17 T cell receptor beta chains in this list originate from one sample, sequenced in a study of T cell responses to AZD1222 COVID-19 vaccine. Clones were read by immunoSEQ multiplex PCR, and TCRdb kept only the in-frame ones, dropping some. This table holds roughly 120,000 clones, around 87% found once. Sequenced material: peripheral blood, taken 28 days after the second AZD1222 dose. These receptors were obtained from an adult who received the AZD1222 COVID-19 vaccine.

In its sample, this clone was seen a few times. The CDR3 sequence: CASSFLSSDSSYEQYF. CDR3 nucleotides: TGTGCCAGCAGCTTTCTGTCCTCGGACAGCTCCTACGAGCAGTACTTC. This rearrangement joins TRBV7-8 to TRBJ2-7; maybe TRBD1 (6 bases). This CDR3 contains 16 residues. With 3 bases removed from V and 0 bases from J, the gap between germline ends came to 15 bases. The germline gives CDR1 SGHVS, CDR2 FQNEAQ.

V and J are TRBV12-3 or TRBV12-4 and TRBJ1-1; D remains unclear. V lost 6 bases to trimming and J lost 4 bases, with 6 bases between them. The CDR3 runs to 11 residues. The CDR3 protein is CASRRATEAFF. CDR3 coding DNA: TGTGCCAGCAGAAGGGCCACTGAAGCTTTCTTT.

This chain links TRBV9 with TRBJ1-2; TRBD1 aligns across 7 bases. J gave up 2 bases and V 4 bases, and 11 bases lay outside the gene matches. Looked up from germline, CDR1 is SGDLS and CDR2 is YYNGEE. The CDR3 contains 16 residues. The CDR3 protein is CASSPGQSQANYGYTF. The CDR3 coding sequence is TGTGCCAGCAGCCCGGGACAGAGCCAGGCCAACTATGGCTACACCTTC.

This clone came up once. This chain links TRBV24-1 with TRBJ2-2; 7 bases match TRBD1. Germline V CDR1 and CDR2: KGHDR, SFDVKD. Trimming cost V 7 bases and J 5 bases; bases outside gene matches: 6. CDR3 length: 14 amino acids. Written as DNA, the CDR3 is TGTGCCACCAGGGGTCGACAGGGAACCGGGGAGCTGTTTTTT. Translated, it gives CATRGRQGTGELFF.

This clone was detected only once. The CDR3: CASRENVAKNIQYF. CDR3 nucleotide sequence: TGTGCCAGCAGGGAGAATGTGGCCAAAAACATTCAGTACTTC. The chain uses TRBV6-5 and TRBJ2-4, with no clear D. The V gene's germline CDR1 is MNHEY and CDR2 SVGAGI. Trimming removed 6 bases at V and 1 base at J, with 10 bases between. The CDR3 runs to 14 residues.

J is TRBJ2-5 and V is TRBV10-2; 10 nucleotides align to TRBD2. The V gene's germline CDR1 is WSHSY and CDR2 SAAADI. This CDR3 region has 13 residues. V was pared by 6 bases and J by 3 bases, with 1 base of the junction left unmatched. CDR3 nucleotide sequence: TGCGCCAGCAGACTAGCGGGGAAAGAGACCCAGTACTTC. Its protein is CASRLAGKETQYF.

This clone has only one observation. The rearrangement links TRBV3-1 (or the pseudogene TRBV3-2) to TRBJ1-5; D is undetermined. V was shortened by 1 base and J by 6 bases, with 7 bases between the two germline ends. This CDR3 is built from 13 residues. CDR1 and CDR2 from the germline V gene are LGHDT and YNNKEL (reference sequence). CDR3 sequence (DNA): TGTGCCAGCAGCCAAGGAAGGGTTCAGCCCCAGCATTTT. This codes for CASSQGRVQPQHF.

V is TRBV7-6 and J is TRBJ1-4; maybe TRBD1 (6 bases). The germline gives CDR1 SGHVS, CDR2 FNYEAQ. The length of the CDR3 is 15 residues. The V and J ends lost 4 bases and 5 bases respectively, with 14 bases between them. DNA of the CDR3: TGTGCCAGCAGCTCAACTCCCGGGACAAATGAAAAACTGTTTTTT. Translation gives CASSSTPGTNEKLFF.

The chain is built from TRBV11-2 and TRBJ2-1; 7 bases agree with TRBD2. Germline V CDR1 and CDR2: SGHAT, FQNNGV. This CDR3 region has 15 residues. Losses at the gene ends were 5 bases for V and 6 bases for J; bases not matched to a gene: 10. The CDR3 reads CASSLRTRIFNEQFF. The DNA for the CDR3 is TGTGCCAGCAGCCTAAGGACTAGGATATTCAATGAGCAGTTCTTC.

The J gene is TRBJ2-1, the V gene TRBV6-2 or TRBV6-3; D remains unclear. The CDR3 totals 14 residues. Germline assignment: CDR1 MNHEY and CDR2 SVGEGT. Deletions cut 0 bases from V and 0 bases from J, with 3 bases between. The CDR3 DNA sequence: TGTGCCAGCAGTTACTCGAGCTCCTACAATGAGCAGTTCTTC. Protein sequence: CASSYSSSYNEQFF.

The J gene is TRBJ1-2, the V gene TRBV30; D is unresolved. The germline V gene encodes CDR1 GTSNPN and CDR2 SVGIG (reference sequence). V was trimmed by 1 base and J by 4 bases, leaving 10 bases between them. This CDR3 has 13 residues. The CDR3 DNA is TGTGCCTGGAGTGAAGACCCCCCCTATGGCTACACCTTC. Encoded protein: CAWSEDPPYGYTF. Full variable domain (rest looked up from reference TRBV30 and TRBJ1-2): SQTIHQWPATLVQPVGSPLSLECTVEGTSNPNLYWYRQAAGRGLQLLFYSVGIGQISSEVPQNLSASRPQDRQFILSSKKLLLSDSGFYLCAWSEDPPYGYTFGSGTRLTVV.

The chain has TRBV14 and TRBJ2-1, with D possibly being TRBD2 (7 bases). Germline V gene sequence: CDR1 SGHDN, CDR2 FVKESK. The CDR3 covers 14 residues. The V and J ends lost 1 base and 10 bases respectively, with 14 bases between them. The CDR3 loop reads CASSQVAGEGEQFF. CDR3 DNA sequence: TGTGCCAGCAGCCAAGTAGCAGGGGAGGGAGAGCAGTTCTTC.

The chain employs TRBV28 and TRBJ2-1; 10 nucleotides agree with TRBD2. Germline lookup yields CDR1 MDHEN and CDR2 SYDVKM. This CDR3 comprises 13 residues. The V and J ends lost 10 bases and 6 bases, in that order; junction bases with no gene match: 6. CDR3 coding DNA: TGTGCCATAAACAGCGGGGGGGGCAATGAGCAGTTCTTC. Its protein product is CAINSGGGNEQFF.

The CDR3 sequence: CASSVVGGESAETQYF. As DNA, the CDR3 is TGTGCCAGCAGCGTAGTAGGAGGGGAGAGTGCGGAGACCCAGTACTTC. The rearrangement links TRBV9 to TRBJ2-5; D may be TRBD2 (6 bases). Germline assignment: CDR1 SGDLS and CDR2 YYNGEE. V was cut by 0 bases and J by 5 bases, with 17 bases left in between. This CDR3 has 16 residues.

The rearrangement uses TRBV6-2 or TRBV6-3 and TRBJ2-3, with a weak D call TRBD1 (5 bases). CDR3 length: 20 residues. V lost 6 bases, J lost 1 base, and 29 bases lay in between. Germline V gene data show CDR1 as MNHEY and CDR2 as SVGEGT. CDR3 coding DNA: TGTGCCAGCAGCAGGGCCCTTGGAACAAAAAGCCGGCCGGGCACAGATACGCAGTATTTT. Residues: CASSRALGTKSRPGTDTQYF.

CDR3 loop: CAWTGTSEGEQFF. In DNA form, the CDR3 reads TGTGCCTGGACCGGGACTAGCGAAGGTGAGCAGTTCTTC. This chain joins TRBV30 and TRBJ2-1, with 10 bases that match TRBD2. The CDR3 totals 13 residues. CDR1 is GTSNPN and CDR2 is SVGIG in the germline V gene (reference sequence). Trimming at V came to 4 bases and at J to 9 bases, leaving 6 bases not matched to a gene.

The gene calls are TRBV6-1 and TRBJ2-3; possibly TRBD1 or TRBD2 for D (6 bases each). The CDR3 is 15 residues long. Trimming pared 2 bases from V and 4 bases from J, leaving 13 bases between. CDR1 is MNHNS, CDR2 SASEGT, per germline. DNA of the CDR3: TGTGCCAGCAGTGAAAGTGACGGGGGCGCAGATACGCAGTATTTT. It codes for CASSESDGGADTQYF.